This TCR beta chain was captured by sequencing in a study of human T cells and chemical hapten exposure. This clonotype was detected a few times. TCRdb re-called the RACE reads with MiXCR, one entry per CDR3 protein. The sample holds 150,000 to 200,000 distinct CDR3 sequences, roughly 15% seen once. Time point denoted: patch test 1, 2 weeks after DPC sensitization. Treatment indicated: therapeutic diphenylcyclopropenone sensitization with weekly scalp DPC. CDR3 length: 15 residues. The ends lost 6 bases at V and 1 base at J; junction bases unmatched: 7. The chain couples TRBV12-3 or TRBV12-4 to TRBJ2-7; TRBD2 matches 9 bases. The sequencing used whole blood, collected in connection with sensitization to the hapten diphenylcyclopropenone (DPC). This TCR came from a woman in her twenties or thirties with alopecia areata. Some clones in this sample may be carry-over from other donors' samples. CDR3 sequence (DNA): TGTGCCAGCAGATCTAGCGGGGCCCCATCCTACGAGCAGTACTTC. It yields the protein CASRSSGAPSYEQYF.